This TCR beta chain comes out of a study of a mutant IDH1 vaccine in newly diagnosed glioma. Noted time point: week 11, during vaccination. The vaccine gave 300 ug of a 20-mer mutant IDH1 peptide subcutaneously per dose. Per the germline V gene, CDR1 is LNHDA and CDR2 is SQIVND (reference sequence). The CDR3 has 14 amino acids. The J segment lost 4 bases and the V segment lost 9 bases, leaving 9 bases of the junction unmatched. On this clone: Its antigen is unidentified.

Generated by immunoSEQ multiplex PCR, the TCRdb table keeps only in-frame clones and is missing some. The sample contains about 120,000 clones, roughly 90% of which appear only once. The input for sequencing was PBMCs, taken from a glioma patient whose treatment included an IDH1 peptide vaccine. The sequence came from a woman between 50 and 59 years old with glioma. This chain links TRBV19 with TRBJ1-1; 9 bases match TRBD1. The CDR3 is CASINRGQATEAFF. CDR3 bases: TGTGCCAGCATAAACAGGGGGCAGGCCACTGAAGCTTTCTTT.